Listed here are 21 T cell receptor beta chains from one sample, sequenced in a study of blood T cell repertoires in COVID-19. Sequencing was performed with immunoSEQ multiplex PCR; in TCRdb, only in-frame clones are kept and a portion is missing. This table has 150,000 or so clones, just under 85% appearing once. Sequencing was carried out using peripheral blood. The receptors stem from a woman aged 60-70 years with acute or convalescent COVID-19.

The V call is TRBV6-5, the J call TRBJ1-2, with D maybe TRBD1 (5 bases). Germline V gene lookup returns CDR1 MNHEY and CDR2 SVGAGI. This CDR3 spans 15 amino acids. Trimming removed 7 bases from V and 2 bases from J, with 17 bases in between. CDR3 sequence (DNA): TGTGCCAGCATCCCCCCGGCACAGGAGAACTATGGCTACACCTTC. This translates into CASIPPAQENYGYTF.

The V and J genes are TRBV5-1 and TRBJ1-4; 10 nucleotides line up with TRBD1. Trimming at V came to 0 bases and at J to 7 bases, leaving 0 bases not matched to a gene. This CDR3 spans 14 amino acids. Germline CDR1 SGHRS, CDR2 YFSETQ. The CDR3 region is CASSLGDRGEKLFF. CDR3 DNA sequence: TGCGCCAGCAGCTTGGGGGACAGGGGTGAAAAACTGTTTTTT.

The chain recombines TRBV3-1 (or the pseudogene TRBV3-2) with TRBJ2-2; D is perhaps TRBD1 (6 bases). The CDR3 is 14 residues long. V dropped 4 bases and J dropped 2 bases, with 8 bases sitting between them. Germline V CDR1 and CDR2: LGHDT, YNNKEL (reference sequence). DNA for the CDR3: TGTGCCAGCAGCCGGGGGCTTAACACCGGGGAGCTGTTTTTT. Its protein product is CASSRGLNTGELFF.

V and J are TRBV12-5 and TRBJ1-3, with a weak D call TRBD1 (5 bases). Trimming took 3 bases from V and 1 from J, leaving 13 bases between them. This CDR3 region has 16 residues. Germline loops: CDR1 LGHNT, CDR2 FRNRAP. The CDR3 nucleotides are TGTGCTAGTGGTTTTTTGGGGGGTACATCTGGAAACACCATATATTTT. This translates into CASGFLGGTSGNTIYF.

The chain has TRBV19 and TRBJ1-6; D is unresolved. CDR1 and CDR2 (germline): LNHDA, SQIVND (reference sequence). This CDR3 has 13 residues. Trimming left V 5 bases short and J 9 bases short, with 11 bases between. Here the CDR3 DNA reads TGTGCCAGTAGTCCGTGGGCGGGTTCACCCCTCCACTTT. This gives the protein CASSPWAGSPLHF.

The rearrangement joins TRBV15 to TRBJ1-2, with 9 nucleotides matching TRBD1. CDR1 is LNHNV and CDR2 is YYDKDF in the germline V gene (reference sequence). The CDR3 is 17 residues long. J was trimmed by 4 bases and V by 1 base; bases with no gene match: 10. This CDR3 is CATSRVLGQGTTYGYTF. CDR3 sequence (DNA): TGTGCCACCAGCAGAGTGCTCGGACAGGGGACGACCTATGGCTACACCTTC. The full variable domain, completed using reference TRBV15 and TRBJ1-2, is DAMVIQNPRYQVTQFGKPVTLSCSQTLNHNVMYWYQQKSSQAPKLLFHYYDKDFNNEADTPDNFQSRRPNTSFCFLDIRSPGLGDTAMYLCATSRVLGQGTTYGYTFGSGTRLTVV.

Comment on this clone: Other nucleotide sequences from this sample produce the same CDR3. This CDR3 reads CSVRTGGNTEAFF. CDR3 in DNA: TGCAGCGTACGGACAGGGGGGAACACTGAAGCTTTCTTT. The chain joins TRBV29-1 to TRBJ1-1; 10 bases line up with TRBD1. The germline CDR1 and CDR2 sequences are SQVTM and ANQGSEA. V shed 6 bases, J shed 1 base, and the junction held 2 bases outside the gene matches. The CDR3 contains 13 residues. Complete variable domain (other parts from reference TRBV29-1 and TRBJ1-1): SAVISQKPSRDICQRGTSLTIQCQVDSQVTMMFWYRQQPGQSLTLIATANQGSEATYESGFVIDKFPISRPNLTFSTLTVSNMSPEDSSIYLCSVRTGGNTEAFFGQGTRLTVV.

By sample fraction, this clone is medium-sized. V is TRBV7-9 and J is TRBJ2-1; D perhaps matches TRBD1 (5 bases). V lost 8 bases and J 4 bases, leaving 21 bases between the germline ends. The V gene's germline CDR1 is SEHNR and CDR2 FQNEAQ (reference sequence). This CDR3 region has 16 residues. The CDR3 region is CASRKTDRRIYNEQFF. Here the CDR3 DNA reads TGTGCCAGCCGCAAAACTGACAGAAGGATTTACAATGAGCAGTTCTTC. Drawing the rest from reference TRBV7-9 and TRBJ2-1, the complete variable domain is DTGVSQNPRHKITKRGQNVTFRCDPISEHNRLYWYRQTLGQGPEFLTYFQNEAQLEKSRLLSDRFSAERPKGSFSTLEIQRTEQGDSAMYLCASRKTDRRIYNEQFFGPGTRLTVL.

This sequence joins TRBV5-1 and TRBJ1-1; D unresolved. The V gene lost 0 bases and the J gene lost 2 bases, with 8 bases spanning the gap. Germline V gene sequence: CDR1 SGHRS, CDR2 YFSETQ. The length of the CDR3 is 14 residues. The CDR3 DNA reads as TGCGCCAGCAGCTTGGACACAAGTAACACTGAAGCTTTCTTT. Translated: CASSLDTSNTEAFF. The full variable domain, with the rest looked up from reference TRBV5-1 and TRBJ1-1, is KAGVTQTPRYLIKTRGQQVTLSCSPISGHRSVSWYQQTPGQGLQFLFEYFSETQRNKGNFPGRFSGRQFSNSRSEMNVSTLELGDSALYLCASSLDTSNTEAFFGQGTRLTVV.

The CDR3 DNA is TGTGCCAGCAGCCCGGGTGGGAGGGAAGCTTTCTTT. This gives the protein CASSPGGREAFF. The chain links TRBV6-5 to TRBJ1-1; no clear D. There are 12 residues in the CDR3. Trimming removed 6 bases at V and 8 bases at J, with 13 bases between. Per the germline V gene, CDR1 is MNHEY and CDR2 is SVGAGI.

The chain is built from TRBV18 and TRBJ2-1, with D perhaps matching TRBD1 (5 bases). V lost 6 bases and J lost 0, with 12 bases in between. CDR3 size: 15 residues. The V gene's germline CDR1 is KGHSH and CDR2 LQKENI. The CDR3 protein is CASSPRQYSYNEQFF. CDR3 nucleotides: TGTGCCAGCTCCCCTAGACAGTACTCCTACAATGAGCAGTTCTTC.

The chain combines TRBV6-5 with TRBJ2-7; TRBD1 is a possible D gene (6 bases). The germline gives CDR1 MNHEY, CDR2 SVGAGI. This CDR3 comprises 14 residues. Trimming took off 6 bases at V and 5 bases at J, with 17 bases between the two ends. The CDR3 here is CASSRLQGKDEQYV. CDR3 DNA sequence: TGTGCCAGCAGCCGGCTACAGGGAAAGGACGAGCAGTACGTC.

The chain couples TRBV23-1 to TRBJ2-5; 8 bases match TRBD2. TRBV23-1 is sorted into the ORF group, with uncertain function. This CDR3 has 15 amino acids. V lost 3 bases and J lost 2; bases outside the gene matches: 5. CDR3 sequence: CASSHRAGEQETQYF. The CDR3 DNA sequence: TGCGCCAGCAGTCACAGAGCGGGGGAGCAAGAGACCCAGTACTTC.

The V and J genes are TRBV2 and TRBJ2-7; 9 bases map to TRBD2. Germline CDR1 reads SNHLY; CDR2 reads FYNNEI. This CDR3 spans 14 amino acids. V shed 6 bases and J 0 bases; nucleotides not matched to a gene: 3. The CDR3 nucleotides are TGTGCCAGCAGGACAGCGGGGGGCTCCTACGAGCAGTACTTC. It encodes CASRTAGGSYEQYF.

Concerning this clone: The same CDR3 can be traced to other DNA sequences in this sample. The CDR3 DNA sequence: TGTGCCAGCTCACCACCTGACACCTACGAGCAGTACTTC. As protein: CASSPPDTYEQYF. The chain couples TRBV18 to TRBJ2-7, with D uncertain. CDR3 length: 13 residues. V was cut by 0 bases and J by 2 bases, with 5 bases left in between. CDR1 is KGHSH and CDR2 is LQKENI in the germline V gene. Using reference TRBV18 and TRBJ2-7 for the parts outside the CDR3, the full variable domain is NAGVMQNPRHLVRRRGQEARLRCSPMKGHSHVYWYRQLPEEGLKFMVYLQKENIIDESGMPKERFSAEFPKEGPSILRIQQVVRGDSAAYFCASSPPDTYEQYFGPGTRLTVT.

V usage is TRBV5-5 and J usage is TRBJ1-1; TRBD1 aligns across 9 bases. Trimming at V came to 3 bases and at J to 5 bases, leaving 8 bases not matched to a gene. The germline V gene has CDR1 SGHKS and CDR2 YYEKEE (reference sequence). The CDR3 contains 15 residues. The CDR3 DNA is TGTGCCAGCAGCTCACAGGGGGCGCAGGGGACTGAAGCTTTCTTT. Residues: CASSSQGAQGTEAFF.

The rearrangement joins TRBV7-8 to TRBJ1-3; D is uncertain. The V end lost 1 base, the J end lost 0 bases, and 4 bases lay between the germline ends. Germline values: CDR1 SGHVS, CDR2 FQNEAQ. This CDR3 has 14 residues. The CDR3 DNA is TGTGCCAGCAGCTTAGGGAGCTCTGGAAACACCATATATTTT. It is translated as CASSLGSSGNTIYF.

The chain employs TRBV6-1 and TRBJ2-4; TRBD2 aligns across 12 bases. V lost 3 bases, J lost 0 bases, and 3 bases stayed unmatched. CDR1 and CDR2 (germline): MNHNS, SASEGT. The CDR3 covers 17 residues. The CDR3 region is CASSELAGGIAKNIQYF. CDR3 DNA sequence: TGTGCCAGCAGTGAGCTAGCGGGGGGGATAGCCAAAAACATTCAGTACTTC.

The J gene is TRBJ1-1, the V gene TRBV7-3; D possibly corresponds to TRBD1 (6 bases). Trimming took 4 bases from V and 1 from J, leaving 10 bases between them. The CDR3 has 14 residues. Per germline, CDR1 SGHTA and CDR2 FQGTGA. Here the CDR3 reads CASSSTGRNTEAFF. In DNA form, the CDR3 reads TGTGCCAGCAGCTCGACAGGCCGGAACACTGAAGCTTTCTTT.

V and J are TRBV30 and TRBJ1-4; possibly TRBD1 for D (6 bases). The V end was cut by 3 bases, the J end by 1 base, with 9 bases between. Germline-derived CDR1 and CDR2 are GTSNPN and SVGIG (reference sequence). CDR3 length: 14 amino acids. CDR3 sequence reads: CAWRQGLTNEKLFF. The CDR3 DNA follows: TGTGCCTGGAGACAGGGATTAACTAATGAAAAACTGTTTTTT. The full variable domain, completed using reference TRBV30 and TRBJ1-4, is SQTIHQWPATLVQPVGSPLSLECTVEGTSNPNLYWYRQAAGRGLQLLFYSVGIGQISSEVPQNLSASRPQDRQFILSSKKLLLSDSGFYLCAWRQGLTNEKLFFGSGTQLSVL.

The chain employs TRBV12-3 or TRBV12-4 and TRBJ1-2, with D unresolved. CDR3 length: 13 residues. With 6 bases removed from V and 2 bases from J, the gap between germline ends came to 10 bases. This CDR3 reads CASSLDGNYGYTF. CDR3 nucleotide sequence: TGTGCCAGCAGCCTAGACGGGAACTATGGCTACACCTTC.